The 10 T cell receptor beta chains reported below all come from one sample, sequenced in a study of graft-versus-host responses after intestinal transplantation. TCRdb's copy holds only in-frame clones and misses some; the assay was immunoSEQ multiplex PCR. Of roughly 60,000 clones listed, under 95% are singletons. This specimen was PBMCs, taken 118 to 130 days after intestinal transplantation. These TCRs come from a human patient who received an intestinal transplant, so some T cells may come from the graft donor.

CDR3 loop: CASSLLRSDTQYF. In nucleotides, the CDR3 is TGTGCCAGCAGCTTACTCCGGTCAGATACGCAGTATTTT. The chain joins TRBV7-8 to TRBJ2-3; D is unresolved. The CDR3 consists of 13 residues. Trimming took off 2 bases at V and 4 bases at J, with 7 bases between the two ends. The germline V gene has CDR1 SGHVS and CDR2 FQNEAQ. Drawing the rest from reference TRBV7-8 and TRBJ2-3, the complete variable domain is GAGVSQSPRYKVAKRGQDVALRCDPISGHVSLFWYQQALGQGPEFLTYFQNEAQLDKSGLPSDRFFAERPEGSVSTLKIQRTQQEDSAVYLCASSLLRSDTQYFGPGTRLTVL.

This chain connects TRBV4-1 to TRBJ2-2, with D perhaps TRBD1 (6 bases). Between the trimmed V and J ends, which lost 1 base and 6 bases, there was a span of 9 bases. CDR3 length equals 14 residues. CDR1 is MGHRA, CDR2 YSYEKL, per germline. The CDR3 nucleotides read TGCGCCAGCAGCCAAGTGGGGGCGGCCGGGGAGCTGTTTTTT. Its protein product is CASSQVGAAGELFF.

This chain links TRBV18 with TRBJ1-1; TRBD1 agrees at 8 bases. Germline CDR1 is KGHSH and CDR2 is LQKENI. V lost 1 base to trimming and J lost 7 bases; unmatched junction nucleotides: 5. This CDR3 region has 14 residues. The CDR3 reads CASSPRTGRDEAFF. As DNA, the CDR3 is TGTGCCAGCTCACCACGGACAGGGCGAGATGAAGCTTTCTTT.

The CDR3 loop reads CASRSDFGGDYGYTF. The CDR3, as DNA: TGTGCCAGCAGGTCAGACTTTGGGGGCGACTATGGCTACACCTTC. The chain couples TRBV9 to TRBJ1-2, with a tentative D call TRBD1 (6 bases). CDR1 is SGDLS and CDR2 is YYNGEE in the germline V gene. V was cut by 5 bases and J by 3 bases, with 17 bases left in between. CDR3 length: 15 residues.

The gene calls are TRBV5-1 and TRBJ1-1; no clear D gene. Trimming stripped 1 base from V and 0 bases from J, with 10 bases between. Germline CDR1 reads SGHRS; CDR2 reads YFSETQ. The CDR3 runs 15 residues. CDR3 sequence (DNA): TGCGCCAGCAGCTTGTCCGGGATCATGAACACTGAAGCTTTCTTT. Encoded protein: CASSLSGIMNTEAFF.

The chain recombines TRBV5-1 with TRBJ2-5; TRBD2 agrees at 14 bases. The germline V gene has CDR1 SGHRS and CDR2 YFSETQ. CDR3 length: 16 amino acids. Trimming removed 4 bases from V and 1 base from J; junction bases left unmatched: 3. CDR3 region: CASSLTSGRVQETQYF. CDR3 nucleotides: TGCGCCAGCAGCCTGACTAGCGGGAGGGTCCAAGAGACCCAGTACTTC.

This chain connects TRBV6-1 to TRBJ2-7; no firm D call. The germline V and J ends were trimmed by 6 bases and 2 bases, with 11 bases remaining between them. The CDR3 runs to 13 residues. Germline-derived CDR1 and CDR2 are MNHNS and SASEGT. CDR3 in DNA: TGTGCCAGCAGGTTGGGCCCGACCTACGAGCAGTACTTC. Its translation is CASRLGPTYEQYF.

The chain carries TRBV5-1 and TRBJ2-7, with 10 bases lining up with TRBD1. The CDR3 has 13 residues. V was clipped by 0 bases and J by 12 bases; unmatched bases: 6. CDR1 and CDR2 (germline): SGHRS, YFSETQ. DNA for the CDR3: TGCGCCAGCAGCTTGGGGGACAGGGGAGTTTGGTACTTC. Its protein is CASSLGDRGVWYF.

The chain uses TRBV6-6 and TRBJ2-1; D gene uncertain. The CDR3 is 15 residues long. CDR1 is MNHNY and CDR2 is SVGAGI in the germline V gene (reference sequence). The V end lost 2 bases, the J end lost 0 bases, and 8 bases lay between the germline ends. CDR3 bases: TGTGCCAGCAGTTACGACGGAAGCTCCTACAATGAGCAGTTCTTC. Protein sequence: CASSYDGSSYNEQFF.

V gene TRBV7-8 combines with J gene TRBJ2-1; 8 positions agree with TRBD2. V shed 5 bases and J 8 bases; nucleotides not matched to a gene: 8. Per the germline V gene, CDR1 is SGHVS and CDR2 is FQNEAQ. This CDR3 comprises 14 residues. CDR3 sequence: CASSLREGLDEQFF. DNA for the CDR3: TGTGCCAGCAGCCTCCGGGAGGGCCTGGATGAGCAGTTCTTC.